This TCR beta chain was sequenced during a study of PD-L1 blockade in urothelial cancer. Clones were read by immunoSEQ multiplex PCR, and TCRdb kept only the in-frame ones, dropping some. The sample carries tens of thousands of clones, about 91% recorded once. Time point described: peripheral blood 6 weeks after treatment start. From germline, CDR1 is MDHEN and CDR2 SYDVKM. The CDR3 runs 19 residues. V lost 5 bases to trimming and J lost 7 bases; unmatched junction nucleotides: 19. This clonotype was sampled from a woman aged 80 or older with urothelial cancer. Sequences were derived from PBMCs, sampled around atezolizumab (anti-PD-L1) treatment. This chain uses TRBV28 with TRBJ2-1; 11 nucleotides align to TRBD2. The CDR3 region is CASSGPRVAGGIRLNEQFF. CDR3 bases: TGTGCCAGCAGTGGCCCCCGGGTAGCGGGAGGGATCAGGTTGAATGAGCAGTTCTTC.